These 4 T cell receptor beta chains came from one sample sequenced in a study of T-cell reconstitution after alpha-beta-depleted transplantation in children. The authors prepared the TCRbeta library with unique molecular identifiers. TCRdb itself ran the PCR reads through MiXCR, one entry per CDR3 protein. The sample records about 980,000 distinct CDR3 sequences, 25% to 35% being singletons. The sequenced sample was PBMCs, mostly from graft donor cells, obtained 360 days after TCRalphabeta/CD19-depleted stem cell transplant. These receptors came from a boy in the first two years of life who had a stem cell transplant for SCID, so the T cells may come from the graft donor.

In its sample, this clonotype was seen a few times. The chain couples TRBV10-3 to TRBJ1-1, with 8 positions matching TRBD1. CDR1 is ENHRY and CDR2 is SYGVKD in the germline V gene. This CDR3 has 13 amino acids. V trimming: 7 bases; J trimming: 3 bases; junction bases outside the gene matches: 4. The CDR3: CAITGQGDTEAFF. CDR3 nucleotides: TGTGCCATCACTGGACAGGGAGACACTGAAGCTTTCTTT.

A few counts support this clonotype. This chain joins TRBV20-1 and TRBJ2-3; D possibly matches TRBD1 or TRBD2 (6 bases each). V was shortened by 3 bases and J by 5 bases, with 18 bases between the two germline ends. The germline CDR1 and CDR2 sequences are DFQATT and SNEGSKA (reference sequence). The CDR3 has 15 residues. CDR3 loop: CSARSLWGAGDTQYF. Here the CDR3 DNA reads TGCAGTGCTAGGTCCCTATGGGGGGCGGGAGATACGCAGTATTTT.

This clonotype was picked up a small number of times. V and J are TRBV27 and TRBJ2-4; 9 nucleotides agree with TRBD1. The CDR3 runs 18 residues. With V trimmed by 5 bases and J by 1 base, 12 bases remained unmatched. Germline V gives CDR1 MNHEY, CDR2 SMNVEV (reference sequence). The chain's CDR3 is CASSPLYRGRVAKNIQYF. CDR3 in DNA: TGTGCCAGCAGTCCCTTATACAGGGGGCGCGTGGCCAAAAACATTCAGTACTTC.

This clonotype was observed many times. The rearrangement joins TRBV5-1 to TRBJ2-1; 8 positions agree with TRBD2. The ends lost 4 bases at V and 4 bases at J; junction bases unmatched: 4. The length of the CDR3 is 14 residues. Per germline, CDR1 SGHRS and CDR2 YFSETQ. This CDR3 reads CASSPGLAYNEQFF. CDR3 DNA: TGCGCCAGCAGCCCTGGACTAGCTTACAATGAGCAGTTCTTC.